Shown below are 10 T cell receptor beta chains from a single sample sequenced in a study of blood T cell repertoires in COVID-19. Clones were sequenced by immunoSEQ multiplex PCR, and TCRdb holds only the in-frame ones, with some missing. This sample has fewer than 150,000 clones, with approximately 87% found just once. Sequenced material: PBMCs or T cells enriched from blood (not recorded which). The receptors originated from a man in his fifties in a cohort exposed to, infected with or recovered from COVID-19 (not recorded which).

CDR3 bases: TGTGCCAGCAGCGGCCGGGGGAACACCGGGGAGCTGTTTTTT. Residues: CASSGRGNTGELFF. The chain couples TRBV9 to TRBJ2-2; D is possibly TRBD2 (5 bases). The CDR3 totals 14 residues. Germline-derived CDR1 and CDR2 are SGDLS and YYNGEE. Trimming took 3 bases from V and 1 from J, leaving 7 bases between them.

This clone was seen more than once but under ten times. This chain uses TRBV2 with TRBJ2-7, with D perhaps matching TRBD2 (6 bases). The CDR3 runs to 13 residues. V was clipped by 6 bases and J by 5 bases, with 14 bases between them. CDR1 SNHLY and CDR2 FYNNEI come from the germline V gene. The CDR3 spells CASRPLSGHEQYF. The CDR3 nucleotides read TGTGCCAGCAGACCCCTCAGCGGGCACGAGCAGTACTTC. Together with reference TRBV2 and TRBJ2-7, the CDR3 gives the full variable domain: EPEVTQTPSHQVTQMGQEVILRCVPISNHLYFYWYRQILGQKVEFLVSFYNNEISEKSEIFDDQFSVERPDGSNFTLKIRSTKLEDSAMYFCASRPLSGHEQYFGPGTRLTVT.

V and J are TRBV18 and TRBJ1-6; D gene uncertain. The CDR3 runs 17 residues. The V gene lost 1 base and the J gene lost 7 bases, with 17 bases spanning the gap. Germline V gives CDR1 KGHSH, CDR2 LQKENI. Here the CDR3 DNA reads TGTGCCAGCTCACCACTCCCGGAGAGGGTGGGGAATTCACCCCTCCACTTT. Amino acid sequence: CASSPLPERVGNSPLHF. Supplemented by reference TRBV18 and TRBJ1-6, the full variable domain reads NAGVMQNPRHLVRRRGQEARLRCSPMKGHSHVYWYRQLPEEGLKFMVYLQKENIIDESGMPKERFSAEFPKEGPSILRIQQVVRGDSAAYFCASSPLPERVGNSPLHFGNGTRLTVT.

The chain uses TRBV27 and TRBJ1-5; D is unresolved. V shed 6 bases and J shed 2 bases, with 23 bases lying between them. Germline CDR1 reads MNHEY; CDR2 reads SMNVEV (reference sequence). CDR3 length: 18 residues. This CDR3 is CASRIKPRPPAGNQPQHF. The CDR3 DNA reads as TGTGCCAGCAGAATTAAACCTAGGCCCCCGGCAGGCAATCAGCCCCAGCATTTT.

This clone appeared a single time. J is TRBJ2-1 and V is TRBV15; TRBD1 might be the D (6 bases). Germline CDR1 reads LNHNV; CDR2 reads YYDKDF (reference sequence). This CDR3 has 11 residues. Trimming pared 8 bases from V and 4 bases from J, leaving 6 bases between. CDR3: CATQGYNEQFF. CDR3 sequence (DNA): TGTGCCACCCAGGGGTACAATGAGCAGTTCTTC.

The chain combines TRBV15 with TRBJ1-5, with D hard to call. This CDR3 contains 13 residues. CDR1 and CDR2 from the germline V gene are LNHNV and YYDKDF (reference sequence). The V end was cut by 3 bases, the J end by 10 bases, with 13 bases between. This CDR3 is CATSRASVVPQHF. The CDR3 DNA reads as TGTGCCACCAGCAGGGCATCCGTTGTACCCCAGCATTTT.

The rearrangement links TRBV19 to TRBJ2-1; TRBD2 matches 9 bases. CDR3 length: 15 amino acids. The germline V gene has CDR1 LNHDA and CDR2 SQIVND (reference sequence). V dropped 5 bases and J dropped 6; count of bases not matched to a gene: 8. CDR3: CASSSAGGVANEQFF. The CDR3 DNA reads as TGTGCCAGTAGTTCGGCGGGAGGGGTCGCCAATGAGCAGTTCTTC.

This chain connects TRBV3-1 (or the pseudogene TRBV3-2) to TRBJ2-7; D is possibly TRBD2 (6 bases). Trimming cost V 4 bases and J 2 bases, with 12 bases left between them. CDR3 size: 14 residues. The germline V gene encodes CDR1 LGHDT and CDR2 YNNKEL (reference sequence). This CDR3 reads CASSLGGKTYEQYF. DNA for the CDR3: TGTGCCAGCAGCCTTGGGGGGAAGACCTACGAGCAGTACTTC.

The gene calls are TRBV7-9 and TRBJ1-2; unclear D gene. In germline, CDR1 is SEHNR, CDR2 FQNEAQ (reference sequence). The CDR3 covers 14 residues. V shed 0 bases and J shed 5 bases, with 10 bases lying between them. CDR3 protein: CASSLATYGYGYTF. CDR3 sequence (DNA): TGTGCCAGCAGCTTAGCTACCTACGGGTATGGCTACACCTTC.

The rearrangement uses TRBV5-1 and TRBJ2-7; weak D call: TRBD1 (6 bases). V was shortened by 0 bases and J by 5 bases, with 18 bases between the two germline ends. This CDR3 is built from 16 residues. CDR1 and CDR2 (germline): SGHRS, YFSETQ. CDR3 amino acids: CASSLEGGQGRDEQYF. The DNA of the CDR3 is TGCGCCAGCAGCTTGGAGGGTGGGCAGGGGCGCGACGAGCAGTACTTC.